These T cell receptor beta chains were read from a single sample in a study of shared clonotypes between healthy human individuals. Data came from immunoSEQ multiplex PCR; TCRdb stores just in-frame clones and leaves some out. The profile shows roughly 1,100,000 clones, around 74% of them singletons. The source material was memory CD4+ T cells sorted from blood. Source of these receptors: a man aged 18 to 35 in good health. CDR3s include the opening cysteine and the closing phenylalanine or tryptophan. D genes are given only for firm matches.

cdr3_aa: CASSFTGGPLDTQYF; d_call: TRBD2; j_call: TRBJ2-3; cdr3_length: 15; v_call: TRBV7-2
cdr3_aa: CASSAKTFVTGNSNQPQHF; d_call: TRBD1; j_call: TRBJ1-5; cdr3_length: 19; v_call: TRBV6-1
cdr3_aa: CASSLSYRGNYEQYF; d_call: TRBD1; j_call: TRBJ2-7; cdr3_length: 15; v_call: TRBV27
cdr3_aa: CASSFTQTGTDTQYF; d_call: .; j_call: TRBJ2-3; cdr3_length: 15; v_call: TRBV5-1
cdr3_aa: CASSHTSGGAYNEQFF; d_call: TRBD2; j_call: TRBJ2-1; cdr3_length: 16; v_call: TRBV27
cdr3_aa: CASSNRDRNYEQYF; d_call: TRBD1; j_call: TRBJ2-7; cdr3_length: 14; v_call: TRBV7-2
cdr3_aa: CASSVLAGVETQYF; d_call: TRBD2; j_call: TRBJ2-5; cdr3_length: 14; v_call: TRBV2
cdr3_aa: CAASTPGQGVYEQYF; d_call: TRBD1; j_call: TRBJ2-7; cdr3_length: 15; v_call: TRBV4-2
cdr3_aa: CASSEAQNRGLPLHF; d_call: TRBD1; j_call: TRBJ1-6; cdr3_length: 15; v_call: TRBV2
cdr3_aa: CASSVVGGVLTYEQYF; d_call: .; j_call: TRBJ2-7; cdr3_length: 16; v_call: TRBV11-2
cdr3_aa: CASRGDRFPPEQYF; d_call: TRBD1; j_call: TRBJ2-7; cdr3_length: 14; v_call: TRBV2
cdr3_aa: CASSSWGRQGAYEQYF; d_call: TRBD1; j_call: TRBJ2-7; cdr3_length: 16; v_call: TRBV5-1
cdr3_aa: CASSIATGDGNTEAFF; d_call: .; j_call: TRBJ1-1; cdr3_length: 16; v_call: TRBV19
cdr3_aa: CASSPPELAGGPGADTQYF; d_call: TRBD2; j_call: TRBJ2-3; cdr3_length: 19; v_call: TRBV18
cdr3_aa: CAWSVNRASTDTQYF; d_call: .; j_call: TRBJ2-3; cdr3_length: 15; v_call: TRBV30
cdr3_aa: CATTIGWGSEKLFF; d_call: .; j_call: TRBJ1-4; cdr3_length: 14; v_call: TRBV15
cdr3_aa: CASSLDHAAANTDTQYF; d_call: .; j_call: TRBJ2-3; cdr3_length: 17; v_call: TRBV11-2
cdr3_aa: CASSVLAANNQPQHF; d_call: .; j_call: TRBJ1-5; cdr3_length: 15; v_call: TRBV28
cdr3_aa: CASSNTGGASHF; d_call: .; j_call: TRBJ2-7; cdr3_length: 12; v_call: TRBV19
cdr3_aa: CASSFGGSSYEQYF; d_call: TRBD2; j_call: TRBJ2-7; cdr3_length: 14; v_call: TRBV7-2
cdr3_aa: CASVQGGQGNYGYTF; d_call: TRBD1; j_call: TRBJ1-2; cdr3_length: 15; v_call: TRBV2
cdr3_aa: CASSQDVSSGIYEQYF; d_call: TRBD2; j_call: TRBJ2-7; cdr3_length: 16; v_call: TRBV4-2
cdr3_aa: CASSPSGAFNSPLHF; d_call: .; j_call: TRBJ1-6; cdr3_length: 15; v_call: TRBV27
cdr3_aa: CASSYRGQGYGYTF; d_call: TRBD1; j_call: TRBJ1-2; cdr3_length: 14; v_call: TRBV6-5
cdr3_aa: CASSSKGHGAQYF; d_call: .; j_call: TRBJ2-5; cdr3_length: 13; v_call: TRBV7-9
cdr3_aa: CASSGASGAVYGYTF; d_call: .; j_call: TRBJ1-2; cdr3_length: 15; v_call: TRBV5-1
cdr3_aa: CASSVKQGPSDTQYF; d_call: .; j_call: TRBJ2-3; cdr3_length: 15; v_call: TRBV9
cdr3_aa: CASKGTIDTGELFF; d_call: TRBD2; j_call: TRBJ2-2; cdr3_length: 14; v_call: TRBV6-1
cdr3_aa: CASSERASGTTGELFF; d_call: TRBD2; j_call: TRBJ2-2; cdr3_length: 16; v_call: TRBV6-1
cdr3_aa: CASSSRLAGRTDTQYF; d_call: TRBD2; j_call: TRBJ2-3; cdr3_length: 16; v_call: TRBV7-2